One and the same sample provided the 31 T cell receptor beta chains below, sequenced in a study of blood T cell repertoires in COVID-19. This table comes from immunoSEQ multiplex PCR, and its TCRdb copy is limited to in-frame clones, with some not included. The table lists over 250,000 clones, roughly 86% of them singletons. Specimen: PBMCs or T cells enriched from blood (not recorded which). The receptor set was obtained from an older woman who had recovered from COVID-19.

Here the CDR3 reads CATLREVYTEAFF. CDR3 DNA: TGTGCCACCTTGCGGGAAGTTTACACTGAAGCTTTCTTT. The chain employs TRBV12-3 or TRBV12-4 and TRBJ1-1; D not resolved. This CDR3 spans 13 amino acids. Trimming cost V 10 bases and J 3 bases, with 15 bases left between them.

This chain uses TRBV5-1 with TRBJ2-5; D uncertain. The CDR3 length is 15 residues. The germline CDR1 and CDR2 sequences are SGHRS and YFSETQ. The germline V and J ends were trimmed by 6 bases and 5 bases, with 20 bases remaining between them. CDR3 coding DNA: TGCGCCAGCAAAACCCCCGGTTTCGACGGGGAGACCCAGTACTTC. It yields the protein CASKTPGFDGETQYF. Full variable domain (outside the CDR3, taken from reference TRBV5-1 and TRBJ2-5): KAGVTQTPRYLIKTRGQQVTLSCSPISGHRSVSWYQQTPGQGLQFLFEYFSETQRNKGNFPGRFSGRQFSNSRSEMNVSTLELGDSALYLCASKTPGFDGETQYFGPGTRLLVL.

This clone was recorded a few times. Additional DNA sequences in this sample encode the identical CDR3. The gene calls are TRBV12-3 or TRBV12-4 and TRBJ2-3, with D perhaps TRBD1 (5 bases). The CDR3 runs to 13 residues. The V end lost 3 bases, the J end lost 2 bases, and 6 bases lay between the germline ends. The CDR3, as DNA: TGTGCCAGCAGTTTGGGGCCCACAGATACGCAGTATTTT. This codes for CASSLGPTDTQYF.

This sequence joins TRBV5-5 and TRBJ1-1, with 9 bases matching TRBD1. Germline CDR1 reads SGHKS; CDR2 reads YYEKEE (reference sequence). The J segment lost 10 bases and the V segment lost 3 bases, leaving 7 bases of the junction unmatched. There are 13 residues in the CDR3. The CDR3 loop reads CASSSDRGAGAFF. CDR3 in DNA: TGTGCCAGCAGCTCTGACAGGGGGGCCGGAGCTTTCTTT.

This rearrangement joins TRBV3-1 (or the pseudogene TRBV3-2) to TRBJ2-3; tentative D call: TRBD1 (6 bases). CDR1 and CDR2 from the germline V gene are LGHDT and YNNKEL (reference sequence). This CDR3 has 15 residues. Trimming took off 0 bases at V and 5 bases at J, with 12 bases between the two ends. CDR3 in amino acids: CASSQDPRGGDTQYF. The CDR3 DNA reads TGTGCCAGCAGCCAAGACCCCAGGGGTGGAGATACGCAGTATTTT.

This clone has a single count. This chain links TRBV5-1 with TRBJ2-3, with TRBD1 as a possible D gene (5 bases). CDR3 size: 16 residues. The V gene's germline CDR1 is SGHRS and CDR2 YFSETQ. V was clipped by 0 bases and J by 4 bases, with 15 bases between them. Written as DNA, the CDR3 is TGCGCCAGCAGCTTGGCTCTAGGGGCACCAGCAGATACGCAGTATTTT. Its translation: CASSLALGAPADTQYF. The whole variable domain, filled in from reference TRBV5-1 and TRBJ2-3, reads KAGVTQTPRYLIKTRGQQVTLSCSPISGHRSVSWYQQTPGQGLQFLFEYFSETQRNKGNFPGRFSGRQFSNSRSEMNVSTLELGDSALYLCASSLALGAPADTQYFGPGTRLTVL.

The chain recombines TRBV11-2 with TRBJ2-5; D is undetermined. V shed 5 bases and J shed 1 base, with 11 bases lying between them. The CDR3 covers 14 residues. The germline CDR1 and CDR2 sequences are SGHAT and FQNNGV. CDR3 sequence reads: CASSRLLPQETQYF. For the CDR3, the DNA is TGTGCCAGCAGCCGCCTACTCCCCCAAGAGACCCAGTACTTC.

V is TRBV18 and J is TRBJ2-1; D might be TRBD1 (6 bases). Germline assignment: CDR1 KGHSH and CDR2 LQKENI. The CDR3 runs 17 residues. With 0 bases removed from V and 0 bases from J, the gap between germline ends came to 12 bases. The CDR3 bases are TGTGCCAGCTCACCACCGAACAGGGTGAGCTCCTACAATGAGCAGTTCTTC. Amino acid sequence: CASSPPNRVSSYNEQFF.

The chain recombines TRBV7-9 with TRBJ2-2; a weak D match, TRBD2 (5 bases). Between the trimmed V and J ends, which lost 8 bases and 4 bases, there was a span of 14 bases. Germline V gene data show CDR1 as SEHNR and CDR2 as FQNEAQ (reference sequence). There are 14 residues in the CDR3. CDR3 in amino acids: CASDSQSGTGELFF. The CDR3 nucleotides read TGTGCCAGCGACTCGCAGAGCGGCACCGGGGAGCTGTTTTTT.

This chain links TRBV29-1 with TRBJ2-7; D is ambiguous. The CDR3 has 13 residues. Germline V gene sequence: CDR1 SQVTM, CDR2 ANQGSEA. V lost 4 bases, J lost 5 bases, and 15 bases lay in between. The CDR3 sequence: CSVVVSSLDEQYF. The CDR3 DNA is TGCAGCGTTGTAGTATCCTCTCTCGACGAGCAGTACTTC.

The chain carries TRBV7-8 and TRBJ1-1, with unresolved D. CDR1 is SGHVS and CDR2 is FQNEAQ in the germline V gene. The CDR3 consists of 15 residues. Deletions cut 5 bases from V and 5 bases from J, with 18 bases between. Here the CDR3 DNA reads TGTGCCAGCAGCCGCCTATATGGAGTTGAGACTGAAGCTTTCTTT. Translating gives CASSRLYGVETEAFF.

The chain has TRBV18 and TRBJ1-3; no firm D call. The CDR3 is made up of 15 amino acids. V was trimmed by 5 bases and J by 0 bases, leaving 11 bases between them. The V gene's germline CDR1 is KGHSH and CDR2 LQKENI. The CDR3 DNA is TGTGCCAGCTCATCCGGTCGAAGCTCTGGAAACACCATATATTTT. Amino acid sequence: CASSSGRSSGNTIYF.

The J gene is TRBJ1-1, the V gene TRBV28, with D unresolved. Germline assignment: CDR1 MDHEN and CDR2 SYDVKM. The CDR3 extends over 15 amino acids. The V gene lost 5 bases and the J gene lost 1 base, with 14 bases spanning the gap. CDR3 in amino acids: CASSKPPVRNTEAFF. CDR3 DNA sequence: TGTGCCAGCAGTAAACCCCCTGTCAGGAACACTGAAGCTTTCTTT.

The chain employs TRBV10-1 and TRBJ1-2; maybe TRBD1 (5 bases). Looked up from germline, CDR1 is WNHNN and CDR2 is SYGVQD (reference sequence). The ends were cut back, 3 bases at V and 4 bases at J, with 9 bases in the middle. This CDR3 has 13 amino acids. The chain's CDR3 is CASSERGSYGYTF. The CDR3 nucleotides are TGCGCCAGCAGTGAAAGGGGCAGCTATGGCTACACCTTC.

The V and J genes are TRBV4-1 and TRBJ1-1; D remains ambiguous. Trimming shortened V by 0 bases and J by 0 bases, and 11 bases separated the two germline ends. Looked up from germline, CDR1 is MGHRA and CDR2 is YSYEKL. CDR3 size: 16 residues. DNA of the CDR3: TGCGCCAGCAGCCAAGATCGAATAGCAGTGAACACTGAAGCTTTCTTT. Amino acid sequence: CASSQDRIAVNTEAFF.

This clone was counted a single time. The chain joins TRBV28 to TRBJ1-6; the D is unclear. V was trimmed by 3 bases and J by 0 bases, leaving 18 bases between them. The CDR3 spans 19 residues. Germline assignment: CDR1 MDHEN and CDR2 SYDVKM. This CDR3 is CASSFPILTRSSYNSPLHF. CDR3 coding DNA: TGTGCCAGCAGTTTTCCCATTCTAACCCGGAGCTCCTATAATTCACCCCTCCACTTT.

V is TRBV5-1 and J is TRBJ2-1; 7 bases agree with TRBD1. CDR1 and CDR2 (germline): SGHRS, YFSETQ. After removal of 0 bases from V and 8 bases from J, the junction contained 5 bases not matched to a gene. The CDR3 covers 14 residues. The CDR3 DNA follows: TGCGCCAGCAGCTTGGCCGGGACAGTTGATGAGCAGTTCTTC. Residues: CASSLAGTVDEQFF. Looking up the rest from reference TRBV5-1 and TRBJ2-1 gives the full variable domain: KAGVTQTPRYLIKTRGQQVTLSCSPISGHRSVSWYQQTPGQGLQFLFEYFSETQRNKGNFPGRFSGRQFSNSRSEMNVSTLELGDSALYLCASSLAGTVDEQFFGPGTRLTVL.

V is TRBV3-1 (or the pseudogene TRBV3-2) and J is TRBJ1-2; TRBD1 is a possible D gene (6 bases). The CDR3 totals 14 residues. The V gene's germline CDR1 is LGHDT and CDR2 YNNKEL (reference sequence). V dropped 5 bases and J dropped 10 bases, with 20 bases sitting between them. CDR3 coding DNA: TGTGCCAGCAGCACCCCCGGGGACAACCGGGACTACACCTTC. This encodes CASSTPGDNRDYTF.

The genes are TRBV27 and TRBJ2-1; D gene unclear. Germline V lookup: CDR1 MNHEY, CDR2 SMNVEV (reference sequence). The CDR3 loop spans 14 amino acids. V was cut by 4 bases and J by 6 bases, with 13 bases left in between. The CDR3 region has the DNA TGTGCCAGCAGTTCAAGCATCTTGAGCAATGAGCAGTTCTTC. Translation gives CASSSSILSNEQFF.

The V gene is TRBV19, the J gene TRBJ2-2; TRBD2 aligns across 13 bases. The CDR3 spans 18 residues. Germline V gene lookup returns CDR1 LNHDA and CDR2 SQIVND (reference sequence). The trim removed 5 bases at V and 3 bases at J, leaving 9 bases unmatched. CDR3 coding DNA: TGTGCCAGTAGTCCTAAACTAGCGGGAGGGCCTTACACCGGGGAGCTGTTTTTT. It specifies CASSPKLAGGPYTGELFF.

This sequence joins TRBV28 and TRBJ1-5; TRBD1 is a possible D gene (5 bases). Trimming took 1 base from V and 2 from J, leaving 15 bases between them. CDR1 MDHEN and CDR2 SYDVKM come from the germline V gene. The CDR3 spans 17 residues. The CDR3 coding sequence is TGTGCCAGCAGTTTATTAGGGGCTAAATGGGGCAATCAGCCCCAGCATTTT. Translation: CASSLLGAKWGNQPQHF.

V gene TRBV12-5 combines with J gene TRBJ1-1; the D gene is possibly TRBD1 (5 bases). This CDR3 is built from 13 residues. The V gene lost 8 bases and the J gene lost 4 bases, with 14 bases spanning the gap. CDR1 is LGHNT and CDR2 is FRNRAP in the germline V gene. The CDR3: CASRVGGSTEAFF. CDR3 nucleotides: TGTGCTAGTCGGGTCGGGGGGTCCACTGAAGCTTTCTTT.

CDR3: CAWSVQVKEWDSNQPQHF. CDR3 DNA: TGTGCCTGGAGTGTACAGGTCAAGGAGTGGGATAGCAATCAGCCCCAGCATTTT. This chain links TRBV30 with TRBJ1-5; a possible D gene is TRBD1 (5 bases). CDR3 length: 18 residues. CDR1 and CDR2 from the germline V gene are GTSNPN and SVGIG (reference sequence). V was trimmed by 0 bases and J by 0 bases, leaving 18 bases between them.

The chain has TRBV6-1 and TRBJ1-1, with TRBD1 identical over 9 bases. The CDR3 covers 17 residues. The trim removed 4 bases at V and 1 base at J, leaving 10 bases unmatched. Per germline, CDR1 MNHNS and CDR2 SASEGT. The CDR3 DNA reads TGTGCCAGCAGTGCGCGCGGGACAGGGTTCGGGAACACTGAAGCTTTCTTT. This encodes CASSARGTGFGNTEAFF.

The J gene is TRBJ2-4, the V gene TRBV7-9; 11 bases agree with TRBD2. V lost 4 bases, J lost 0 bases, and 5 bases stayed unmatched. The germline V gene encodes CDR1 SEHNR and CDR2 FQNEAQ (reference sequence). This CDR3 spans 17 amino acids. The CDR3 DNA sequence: TGTGCCAGCAGCTCCGGGACTAGCGGATTAGCCAAAAACATTCAGTACTTC. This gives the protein CASSSGTSGLAKNIQYF.

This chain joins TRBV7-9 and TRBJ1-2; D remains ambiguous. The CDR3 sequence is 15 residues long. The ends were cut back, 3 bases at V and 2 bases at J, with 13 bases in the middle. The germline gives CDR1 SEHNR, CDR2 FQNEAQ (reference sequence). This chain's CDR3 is CASSFVNTGNYGYTF. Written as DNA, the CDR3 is TGTGCCAGCAGCTTTGTCAATACGGGAAACTATGGCTACACCTTC. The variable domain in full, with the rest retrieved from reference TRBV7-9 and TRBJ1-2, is DTGVSQNPRHKITKRGQNVTFRCDPISEHNRLYWYRQTLGQGPEFLTYFQNEAQLEKSRLLSDRFSAERPKGSFSTLEIQRTEQGDSAMYLCASSFVNTGNYGYTFGSGTRLTVV.

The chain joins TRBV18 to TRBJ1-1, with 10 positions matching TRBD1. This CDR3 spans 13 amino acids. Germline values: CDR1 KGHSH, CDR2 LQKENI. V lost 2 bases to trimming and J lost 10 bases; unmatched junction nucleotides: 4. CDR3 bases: TGTGCCAGCTCACCAAATAGGGACAGGGGAGCTTTCTTT. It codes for CASSPNRDRGAFF.

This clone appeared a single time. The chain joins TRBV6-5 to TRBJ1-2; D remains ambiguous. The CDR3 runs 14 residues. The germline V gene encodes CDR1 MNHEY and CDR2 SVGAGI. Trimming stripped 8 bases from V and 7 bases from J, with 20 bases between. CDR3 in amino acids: CASVSSWRGLGYTF. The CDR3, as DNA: TGTGCCAGCGTTAGTAGTTGGCGAGGTCTTGGCTACACCTTC.

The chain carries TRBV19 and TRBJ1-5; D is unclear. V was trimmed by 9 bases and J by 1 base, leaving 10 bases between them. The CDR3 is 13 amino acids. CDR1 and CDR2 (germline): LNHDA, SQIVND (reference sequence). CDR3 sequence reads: CASTDFSNQPQHF. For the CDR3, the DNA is TGTGCCAGCACAGATTTCAGCAATCAGCCCCAGCATTTT.

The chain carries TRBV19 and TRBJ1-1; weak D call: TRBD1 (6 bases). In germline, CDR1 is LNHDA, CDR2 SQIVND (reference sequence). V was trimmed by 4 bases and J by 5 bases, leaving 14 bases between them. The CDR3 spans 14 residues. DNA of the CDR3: TGTGCCAGTAGTAAGGGGGACAAAAAGACTGAAGCTTTCTTT. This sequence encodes CASSKGDKKTEAFF. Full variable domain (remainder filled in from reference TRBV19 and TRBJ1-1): DGGITQSPKYLFRKEGQNVTLSCEQNLNHDAMYWYRQDPGQGLRLIYYSQIVNDFQKGDIAEGYSVSREKKESFPLTVTSAQKNPTAFYLCASSKGDKKTEAFFGQGTRLTVV.

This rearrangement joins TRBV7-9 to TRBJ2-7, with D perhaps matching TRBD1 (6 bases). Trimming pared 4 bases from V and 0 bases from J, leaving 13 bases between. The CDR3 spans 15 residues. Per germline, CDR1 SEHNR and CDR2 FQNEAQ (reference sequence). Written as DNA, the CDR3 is TGTGCCAGCAGCTCAGGGGCCCTATACTCCTACGAGCAGTACTTC. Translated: CASSSGALYSYEQYF.